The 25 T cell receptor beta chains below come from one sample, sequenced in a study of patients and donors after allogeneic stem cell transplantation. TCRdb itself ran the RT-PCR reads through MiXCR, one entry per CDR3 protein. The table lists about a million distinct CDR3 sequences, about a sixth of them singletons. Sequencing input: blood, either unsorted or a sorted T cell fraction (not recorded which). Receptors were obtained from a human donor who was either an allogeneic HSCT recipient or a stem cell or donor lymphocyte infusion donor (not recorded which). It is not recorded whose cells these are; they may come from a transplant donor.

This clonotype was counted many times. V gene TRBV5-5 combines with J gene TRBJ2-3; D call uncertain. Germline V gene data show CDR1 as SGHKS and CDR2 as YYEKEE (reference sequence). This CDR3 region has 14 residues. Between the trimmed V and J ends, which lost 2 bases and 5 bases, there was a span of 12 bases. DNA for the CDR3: TGTGCCAGCAGCTTAGAACCTCTTCTAGATACGCAGTATTTT. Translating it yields CASSLEPLLDTQYF.

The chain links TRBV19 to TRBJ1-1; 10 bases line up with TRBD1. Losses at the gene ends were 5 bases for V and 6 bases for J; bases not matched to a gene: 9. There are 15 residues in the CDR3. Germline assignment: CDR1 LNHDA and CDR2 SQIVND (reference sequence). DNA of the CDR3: TGTGCCAGTAGTGCGTACCGGGACAGGGGCCCTGAAGCTTTCTTT. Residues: CASSAYRDRGPEAFF.

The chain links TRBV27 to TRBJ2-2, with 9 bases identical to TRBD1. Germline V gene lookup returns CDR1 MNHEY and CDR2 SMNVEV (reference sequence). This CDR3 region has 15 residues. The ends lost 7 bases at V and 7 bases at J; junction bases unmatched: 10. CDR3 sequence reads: CASTPLRQGDGELFF. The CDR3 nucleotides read TGTGCCAGCACACCCCTTCGACAGGGGGACGGGGAGCTGTTTTTT.

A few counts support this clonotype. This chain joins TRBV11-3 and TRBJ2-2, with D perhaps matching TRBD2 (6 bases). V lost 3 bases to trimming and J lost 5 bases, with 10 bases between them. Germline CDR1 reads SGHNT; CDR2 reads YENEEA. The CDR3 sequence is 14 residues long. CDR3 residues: CASSLTRSTGELFF. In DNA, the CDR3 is TGTGCCAGCAGCTTGACTAGGTCTACCGGGGAGCTGTTTTTT.

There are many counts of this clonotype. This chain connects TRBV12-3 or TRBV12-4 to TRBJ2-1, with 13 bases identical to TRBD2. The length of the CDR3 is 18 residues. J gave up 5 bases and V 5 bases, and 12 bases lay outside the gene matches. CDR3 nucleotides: TGTGCCAGCAGTGCCTTATCAGGACTAGCGGGAGCGCACAATGAGCAGTTCTTC. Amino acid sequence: CASSALSGLAGAHNEQFF.

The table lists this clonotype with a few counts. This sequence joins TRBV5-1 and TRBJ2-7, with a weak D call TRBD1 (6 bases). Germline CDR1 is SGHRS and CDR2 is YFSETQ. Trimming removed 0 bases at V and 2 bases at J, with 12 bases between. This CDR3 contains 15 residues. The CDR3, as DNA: TGCGCCAGCAGCTTGGCCGGGACACCACCCTACGAGCAGTACTTC. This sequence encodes CASSLAGTPPYEQYF.

The CDR3 coding sequence is TGCGCCAGCAGCTTTCCTACTAGCGGGGGTGCAGAGACCCAGTACTTC. Residues: CASSFPTSGGAETQYF. V is TRBV5-1 and J is TRBJ2-5, with 11 bases aligning to TRBD2. The CDR3 covers 16 residues. Germline V gene data show CDR1 as SGHRS and CDR2 as YFSETQ. V dropped 2 bases and J dropped 4; count of bases not matched to a gene: 7. Using reference TRBV5-1 and TRBJ2-5 for the parts outside the CDR3, the full variable domain is KAGVTQTPRYLIKTRGQQVTLSCSPISGHRSVSWYQQTPGQGLQFLFEYFSETQRNKGNFPGRFSGRQFSNSRSEMNVSTLELGDSALYLCASSFPTSGGAETQYFGPGTRLLVL.

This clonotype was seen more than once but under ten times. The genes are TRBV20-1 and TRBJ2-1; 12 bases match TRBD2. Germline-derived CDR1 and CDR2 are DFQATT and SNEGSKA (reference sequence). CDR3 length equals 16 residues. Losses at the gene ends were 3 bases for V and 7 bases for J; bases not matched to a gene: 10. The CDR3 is CSARAMTSGRRNEQFF. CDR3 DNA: TGCAGTGCTAGGGCAATGACTAGCGGGAGAAGGAATGAGCAGTTCTTC.

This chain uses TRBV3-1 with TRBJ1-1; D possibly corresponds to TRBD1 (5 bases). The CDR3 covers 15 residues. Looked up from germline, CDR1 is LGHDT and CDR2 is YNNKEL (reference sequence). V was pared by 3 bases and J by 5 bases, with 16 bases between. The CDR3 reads CASSQEKTGATEAFF. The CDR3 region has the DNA TGTGCCAGCAGCCAGGAGAAAACAGGTGCGACTGAAGCTTTCTTT.

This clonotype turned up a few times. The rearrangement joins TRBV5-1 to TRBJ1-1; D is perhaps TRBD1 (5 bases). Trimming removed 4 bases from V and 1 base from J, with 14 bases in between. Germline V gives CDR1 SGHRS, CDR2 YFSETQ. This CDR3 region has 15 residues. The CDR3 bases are TGCGCCAGCAGCCCGGCACCAGGACAGAACACTGAAGCTTTCTTT. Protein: CASSPAPGQNTEAFF. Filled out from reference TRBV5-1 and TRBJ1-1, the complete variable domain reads KAGVTQTPRYLIKTRGQQVTLSCSPISGHRSVSWYQQTPGQGLQFLFEYFSETQRNKGNFPGRFSGRQFSNSRSEMNVSTLELGDSALYLCASSPAPGQNTEAFFGQGTRLTVV.

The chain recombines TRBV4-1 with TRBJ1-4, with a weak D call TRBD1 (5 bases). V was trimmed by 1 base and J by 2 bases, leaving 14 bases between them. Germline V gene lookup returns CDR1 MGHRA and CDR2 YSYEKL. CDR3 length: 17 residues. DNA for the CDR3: TGCGCCAGCAGCCAAGGGGGCGGCCCCCCTACTAATGAAAAACTGTTTTTT. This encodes CASSQGGGPPTNEKLFF.

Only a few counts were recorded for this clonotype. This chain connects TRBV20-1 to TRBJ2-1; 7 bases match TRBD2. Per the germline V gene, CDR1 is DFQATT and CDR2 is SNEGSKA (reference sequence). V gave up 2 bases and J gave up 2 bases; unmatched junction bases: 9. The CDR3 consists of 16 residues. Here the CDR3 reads CSARKPGTTAYNEQFF. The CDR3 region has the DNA TGCAGTGCTAGAAAACCCGGGACTACCGCCTACAATGAGCAGTTCTTC.

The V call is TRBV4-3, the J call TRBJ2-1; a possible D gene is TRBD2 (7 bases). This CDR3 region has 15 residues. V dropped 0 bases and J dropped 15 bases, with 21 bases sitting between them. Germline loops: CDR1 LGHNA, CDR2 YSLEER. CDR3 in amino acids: CASSQDELGGLRPFF. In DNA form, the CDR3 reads TGCGCCAGCAGCCAAGATGAGCTGGGGGGGCTCAGGCCGTTCTTC.

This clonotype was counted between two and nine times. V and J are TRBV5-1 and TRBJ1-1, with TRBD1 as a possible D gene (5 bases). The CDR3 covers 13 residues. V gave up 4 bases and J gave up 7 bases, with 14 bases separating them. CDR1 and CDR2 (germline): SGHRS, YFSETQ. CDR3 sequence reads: CASSPQGLVEAFF. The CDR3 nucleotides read TGCGCCAGCAGCCCGCAGGGTCTGGTTGAAGCTTTCTTT.

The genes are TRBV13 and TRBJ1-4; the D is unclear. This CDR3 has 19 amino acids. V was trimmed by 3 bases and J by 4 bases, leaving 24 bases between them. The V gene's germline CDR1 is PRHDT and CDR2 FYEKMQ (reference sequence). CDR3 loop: CASSFTRADSRSNNEKLFF. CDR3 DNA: TGTGCCAGCAGCTTCACGCGGGCGGACTCCAGATCGAATAATGAAAAACTGTTTTTT.

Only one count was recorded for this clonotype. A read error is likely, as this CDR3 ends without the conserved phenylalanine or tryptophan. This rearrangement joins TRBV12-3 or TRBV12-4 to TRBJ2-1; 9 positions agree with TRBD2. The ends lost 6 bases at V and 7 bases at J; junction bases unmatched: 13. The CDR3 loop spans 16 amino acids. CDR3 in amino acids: CASSPSLAGGSNEQFL. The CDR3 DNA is TGTGCCAGCAGCCCCTCTCTCGCGGGAGGGTCGAATGAGCAGTTCCTC.

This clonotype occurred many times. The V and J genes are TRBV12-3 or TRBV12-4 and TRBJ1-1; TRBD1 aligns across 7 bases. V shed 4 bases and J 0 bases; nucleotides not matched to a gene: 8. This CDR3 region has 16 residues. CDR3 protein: CASSSARGTLNTEAFF. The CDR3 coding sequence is TGTGCCAGCAGTTCGGCCAGGGGGACCTTGAACACTGAAGCTTTCTTT.

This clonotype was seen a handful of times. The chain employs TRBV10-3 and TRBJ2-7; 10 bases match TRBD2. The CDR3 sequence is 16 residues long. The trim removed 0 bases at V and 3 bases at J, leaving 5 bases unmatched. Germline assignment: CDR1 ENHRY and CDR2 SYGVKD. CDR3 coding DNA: TGTGCCATCAGTGAGTCTGGGACTAGCGCGTTCTACGAGCAGTACTTC. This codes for CAISESGTSAFYEQYF.

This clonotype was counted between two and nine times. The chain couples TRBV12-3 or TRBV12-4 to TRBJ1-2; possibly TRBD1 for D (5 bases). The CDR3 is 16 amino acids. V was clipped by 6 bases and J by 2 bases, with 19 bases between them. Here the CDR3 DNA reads TGTGCCAGCAGGATACTAACAGGCGGCGACAACTATGGCTACACCTTC. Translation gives CASRILTGGDNYGYTF.

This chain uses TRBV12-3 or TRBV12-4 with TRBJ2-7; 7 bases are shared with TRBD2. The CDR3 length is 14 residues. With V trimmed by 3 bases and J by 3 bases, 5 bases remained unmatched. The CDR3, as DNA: TGTGCCAGCAGTTTTGGCGGGGGTGTCTACGAGCAGTACTTC. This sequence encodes CASSFGGGVYEQYF.

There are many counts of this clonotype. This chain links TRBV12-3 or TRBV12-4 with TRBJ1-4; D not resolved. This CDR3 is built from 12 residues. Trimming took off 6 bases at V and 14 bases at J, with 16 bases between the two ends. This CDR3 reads CASRLDGKGLFF. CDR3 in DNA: TGTGCCAGCAGGCTGGACGGTAAAGGGCTGTTTTTT.

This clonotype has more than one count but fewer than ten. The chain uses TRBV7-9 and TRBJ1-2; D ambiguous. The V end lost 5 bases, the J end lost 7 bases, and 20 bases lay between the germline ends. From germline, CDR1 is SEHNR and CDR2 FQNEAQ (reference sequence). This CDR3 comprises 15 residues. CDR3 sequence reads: CASSPLQFSGGGYTF. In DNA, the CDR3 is TGTGCCAGCAGCCCTCTTCAGTTCTCTGGAGGTGGCTACACCTTC.

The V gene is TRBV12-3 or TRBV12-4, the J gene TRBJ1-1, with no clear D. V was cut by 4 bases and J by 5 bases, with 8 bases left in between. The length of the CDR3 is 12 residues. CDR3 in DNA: TGTGCCAGCAGTTACGGGGAGACTGAAGCTTTCTTT. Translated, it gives CASSYGETEAFF.

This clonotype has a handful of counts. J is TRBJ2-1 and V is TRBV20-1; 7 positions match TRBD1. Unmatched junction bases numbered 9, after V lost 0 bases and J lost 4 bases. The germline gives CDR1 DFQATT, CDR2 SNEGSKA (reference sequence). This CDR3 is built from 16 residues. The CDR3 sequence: CSARDWRTGPYNEQFF. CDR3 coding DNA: TGCAGTGCTAGAGATTGGCGGACAGGCCCGTACAATGAGCAGTTCTTC.

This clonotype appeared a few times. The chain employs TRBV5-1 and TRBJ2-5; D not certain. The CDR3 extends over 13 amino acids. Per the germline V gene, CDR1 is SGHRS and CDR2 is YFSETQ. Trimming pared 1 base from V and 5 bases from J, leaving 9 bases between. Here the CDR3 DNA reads TGCGCCAGCAGCTTGTTAGGGTGGGAGACCCAGTACTTC. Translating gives CASSLLGWETQYF.